What follows is one T cell receptor beta chain and its context. There is no known antigen for this receptor. Base qualities are not at hand, and no much larger clone is one base apart. Donors were healthy HIV-negative adults with no recently reported acute infections or vaccinations. Every donor was a Caucasian adult residing in Nashville, Tennessee, USA. Magnetic negative selection was used to enrich CD4+ T cells, after which naive cells were positively selected on CD45RA and the negative fraction became the memory subset. Blood was collected by leukapheresis, and PBMCs were isolated by Ficoll-Histopaque density gradient centrifugation and then cryopreserved in liquid nitrogen vapor phase. Analytical flow cytometry was used to check the purity and quantity of every magnetically sorted T cell population. From each sorted fraction, genomic DNA was isolated and quantified by UV absorbance on a Nanodrop 2000c.

This sample stems from a study of shared clonotypes between healthy human individuals (dated by TCRdb to between 2020 and 2021). About the full investigation: The cohort included three men and a couple of women between 18 and 49 years of age. For each donor, CD4 naive and CD4 memory were each given three plates, CD8 naive was given two plates, and CD8 memory was given one plate. To estimate repertoire size and how much clonotype sharing occurs between individuals, the study deeply sequenced the blood TCR repertoires of five healthy adults. Different laboratories and diverse techniques were used to prepare libraries and sequence TCR repertoires, to increase sequencing depth and limit assay-specific biases. Between about 0.9 and 10 billion PBMCs per donor were obtained by leukapheresis.

Spanning cysteine to phenylalanine, the CDR3 consists of 15 amino acids. CDR3 DNA only is kept here, 45 bases in frame from base 1. CDR1 and CDR2 are drawn from the germline V gene: MRHNA, SNTAGT. V loses 2 bases, J loses 2 bases, and the germline ends lie 12 bases apart. TCR CDR3 regions were amplified from genomic DNA by multiplex PCR using the deep immunoSEQ assay. Extracted genomic DNA from each cell subset was spread evenly across all wells of several immunoSEQ 96-well plates, with each plate serving as a replicate. For sorted subsets, around 0.2 ug of genomic DNA, equivalent to 25,000 to 35,000 T cell genomes, went into each replicate PCR. Purified libraries were measured with a Qubit 3.0 fluorometer, size-checked on a Bioanalyzer 2100, and measured again with the KAPA Library Quantification kit. A separate single-read 150-cycle Illumina NextSeq 550 flow cell was used to sequence each immunoSEQ 96-well plate. Per the source publication's procedure: The immunoSEQ output contained only junctional sequences without quality scores, so filtering could not match that applied to full-length reads. Sequences were annotated with PyIR, a Python wrapper for IgBLAST v1.9, using IMGT germline references to assign V/J genes and CDR3. Reads were filtered out if the reads had weak V/J assignments (E-value above 1e-6), no CDR3, stop codons, out-of-frame junctions, or ambiguous translated residues. V3J clonotypes were defined as sequences sharing an identical inferred V gene, J gene, and CDR3 amino acid sequence. The percentage overlap between two repertoires was calculated by dividing the number of shared unique clonotypes by the size of the smaller repertoire. Three approaches were used to assess repertoire richness: RTK rarefaction, the Chao1 estimator, and Recon v2.1 estimates of unobserved clonotypes. OLGA was used to compute generation probabilities for all TCRbeta clonotypes that the gDNA method yielded from several donors. Entries here come from immuneACCESS through TCRdb and include only in-frame sequences with V and J called. Some clones fail to appear in such tables; in the studies checked, an unresolved V gene covers under half of the shortfall, and the cause of the remainder is unknown. V and J calls plus clone size are reproduced from that table; the DNA served to infer D and trimming. Here the sample has a few million clones; 85% to 95% occur a single time. 0.39% of the sample is held by the ten biggest clonotypes.

What the work shows at the level of the full study, not this receptor alone: Sampling was restricted to blood, and TCR repertoires in tissues likely differ from the TCR repertoires found in blood. Across a few donors, approximately 4.9% of naive CD4, roughly 3.8% of naive CD8, under 2.5% of memory CD4, and approximately 0.4% of memory CD8 clonotypes were shared. The small number of donors limited the genetic and exposure-history diversity represented. Estimated clonotype richness was generally larger for naive than for memory subsets. Pairwise subsampling indicated that sequencing depth was expected to affect the degree of clonotype sharing among donors. Even with the large sequencing depth, rarefaction of the sorted-subset datasets indicated that sequencing was incomplete. Compared with non-shared clonotypes, the clonotypes found in all four sorted-subset donors had higher generation probabilities.

Sequences were obtained from naive CD4+ T cells from PBMCs. This specimen's cell subset or site label, interpreted: CD45RA+ positively selected. The clonotype originates from a man between 18 and 29 years old in good health. Some clones in this sample may be carry-over from other donors' samples. The sequence links TRBV6-4 to TRBJ2-5; a tentative D match to TRBD1 spans 5 bases. The CDR3 amino acid sequence is: CASSDRGGTQETQYF. The nucleotides read TGTGCCAGCAGTGACAGGGGCGGAACGCAAGAGACCCAGTACTTC.